This T cell receptor (beta chain) was found in a study of control samples from healthy donors and cancer patients. The data were produced by immunoSEQ multiplex PCR, yet TCRdb's version contains in-frame clones alone and is incomplete. Among some 220,000 clones listed, 85% to 95% were seen once. The CDR3 sequence is 11 residues long. Germline values: CDR1 MDHEN, CDR2 SYDVKM. V lost 5 bases and J 4 bases, leaving 5 bases between the germline ends. The sequence was obtained from a man aged 50 or older in good health. The chain combines TRBV28 with TRBJ1-2, with D unresolved. The sequenced sample was blood. CDR3 in amino acids: CASSQAYGYTF. The CDR3 DNA reads as TGTGCCAGCAGTCAAGCCTATGGCTACACCTTC.